Following are 11 T cell receptor beta chains from one sample sequenced in a study of beta chain features in type 1 diabetes. Expressed TCRB transcripts were sequenced after all isolated RNA was converted to cDNA. The table came from immunoSEQ multiplex PCR; TCRdb's copy has only in-frame clones and leaves some out. The sample records roughly 380,000 clones, about 20% being singletons. Sequencing was performed on naive CD4+ T cells from blood. The receptors derive from a young woman in good health.

This clone was counted between two and nine times. CDR3 sequence reads: CASSPGLYTQYF. CDR3 bases: TGTGCCAGCAGCCCAGGACTATATACGCAGTATTTT. The genes are TRBV14 and TRBJ2-3; perhaps TRBD2 as D (6 bases). Germline lookup yields CDR1 SGHDN and CDR2 FVKESK. The CDR3 is 12 residues long. The V end was cut by 4 bases, the J end by 7 bases, with 9 bases between. The full variable domain, in which reference TRBV14 and TRBJ2-3 provide the parts outside the CDR3, is EAGVTQFPSHSVIEKGQTVTLRCDPISGHDNLYWYRRVMGKEIKFLLHFVKESKQDESGMPNNRFLAERTGGTYSTLKVQPAELEDSGVYFCASSPGLYTQYFGPGTRLTVL.

This clone showed up just a few times. The chain uses TRBV9 and TRBJ1-4; D gene unclear. Trimming stripped 0 bases from V and 5 bases from J, with 11 bases between. CDR1 is SGDLS and CDR2 is YYNGEE in the germline V gene. The CDR3 has 15 amino acids. CDR3 residues: CASSVGSQLNEKLFF. In DNA, the CDR3 is TGTGCCAGCAGCGTAGGATCACAGTTAAATGAAAAACTGTTTTTT. The full variable domain, in which reference TRBV9 and TRBJ1-4 provide the parts outside the CDR3, is DSGVTQTPKHLITATGQRVTLRCSPRSGDLSVYWYQQSLDQGLQFLIQYYNGEERAKGNILERFSAQQFPDLHSELNLSSLELGDSALYFCASSVGSQLNEKLFFGSGTQLSVL.

This sequence joins TRBV18 and TRBJ2-5; perhaps TRBD1 as D (5 bases). Germline-derived CDR1 and CDR2 are KGHSH and LQKENI. Trimming left V 1 base short and J 6 bases short, with 6 bases between. This CDR3 contains 12 residues. The CDR3 region has the DNA TGTGCCAGCTCACCACAGGGGAAGACCCAGTACTTC. It yields the protein CASSPQGKTQYF.

This clone was picked up a small number of times. The rearrangement uses TRBV5-8 and TRBJ2-7; D might be TRBD1 (6 bases). CDR3 size: 15 residues. V lost 0 bases and J 0 bases, leaving 10 bases between the germline ends. Germline V lookup: CDR1 SGHTS, CDR2 YDEGEE. The CDR3 nucleotides read TGTGCCAGCAGCTTGGGACAGGCGAGCTCCTACGAGCAGTACTTC. Amino acids: CASSLGQASSYEQYF.

This clone was seen a handful of times. V is TRBV25-1 and J is TRBJ2-6; no definite D call. Trimming took 6 bases from V and 0 from J, leaving 3 bases between them. Germline assignment: CDR1 MGHDK and CDR2 SYGVNS. CDR3 size: 13 residues. The CDR3 sequence: CASRSSGANVLTF. CDR3 coding DNA: TGTGCCAGCAGGAGCTCTGGGGCCAACGTCCTGACTTTC.

V gene TRBV10-3 combines with J gene TRBJ2-3, with 8 positions matching TRBD1. This CDR3 is 13 amino acids long. With V trimmed by 8 bases and J by 1 base, 2 bases remained unmatched. CDR1 is ENHRY and CDR2 is SYGVKD in the germline V gene. CDR3 residues: CAIGTGRTDTQYF. Here the CDR3 DNA reads TGTGCCATCGGGACAGGTCGCACAGATACGCAGTATTTT.

Only one count was recorded for this clone. V and J are TRBV7-2 and TRBJ2-1, with a possible D match to TRBD2 (5 bases). The CDR3 sequence is 13 residues long. V shed 1 base and J shed 7 bases, with 8 bases lying between them. Germline CDR1 reads SGHTA; CDR2 reads FQGNSA. CDR3 protein: CASSLVRENEQFF. CDR3 DNA: TGTGCCAGCAGCTTAGTTAGGGAGAATGAGCAGTTCTTC. The full variable domain, completed using reference TRBV7-2 and TRBJ2-1, is GAGVSQSPSNKVTEKGKDVELRCDPISGHTALYWYRQSLGQGLEFLIYFQGNSAPDKSGLPSDRFSAERTGGSVSTLTIQRTQQEDSAVYLCASSLVRENEQFFGPGTRLTVL.

V and J are TRBV4-1 and TRBJ1-4; no reliable D call. Trimming left V 2 bases short and J 5 bases short, with 12 bases between. Germline CDR1 is MGHRA and CDR2 is YSYEKL. The CDR3 is 15 residues long. CDR3 region: CASSQPVRKNEKLFF. The DNA for the CDR3 is TGCGCCAGCAGCCAACCGGTCCGCAAAAATGAAAAACTGTTTTTT.

J is TRBJ2-3 and V is TRBV13; no clear D gene. CDR1 and CDR2 from the germline V gene are PRHDT and FYEKMQ (reference sequence). V was trimmed by 1 base and J by 6 bases, leaving 5 bases between them. There are 12 residues in the CDR3. CDR3 nucleotide sequence: TGTGCCAGCAGCTTAGACGCGGATACGCAGTATTTT. This translates into CASSLDADTQYF. Supplemented by reference TRBV13 and TRBJ2-3, the full variable domain reads AAGVIQSPRHLIKEKRETATLKCYPIPRHDTVYWYQQGPGQDPQFLISFYEKMQSDKGSIPDRFSAQQFSDYHSELNMSSLELGDSALYFCASSLDADTQYFGPGTRLTVL.

This sequence joins TRBV2 and TRBJ2-5; D is possibly TRBD1 (5 bases). The CDR3 loop spans 11 amino acids. Germline CDR1 reads SNHLY; CDR2 reads FYNNEI. V was clipped by 2 bases and J by 7 bases, with 5 bases between them. As DNA, the CDR3 is TGTGCCAGCAGTGAAAGGGGGACCCAGTACTTC. This encodes CASSERGTQYF.

The rearrangement links TRBV19 to TRBJ1-1; perhaps TRBD1 as D (6 bases). This CDR3 is built from 13 residues. With 3 bases removed from V and 7 bases from J, the gap between germline ends came to 12 bases. Per the germline V gene, CDR1 is LNHDA and CDR2 is SQIVND (reference sequence). Written as DNA, the CDR3 is TGTGCCAGTAGTATCCCAGGGGCAGGTGAAGCTTTCTTT. Its protein is CASSIPGAGEAFF.